This T cell receptor beta chain stems from a study of T-cell memory formation after mild COVID-19 (dated by TCRdb to the early 2020s). The study in broad terms: TCR sequence clusters from the two donors were found to be largely donor specific. In two donors, T-cell clones that expanded and contracted after mild COVID-19 were followed by sequencing TCRalpha and TCRbeta repertoires longitudinally. Two young, previously healthy adult volunteers, one female and one male, were included in the cohort.

Sequencing was carried out with an Illumina NovaSeq 6000. cDNA libraries for TCRalpha and TCRbeta were prepared by 5'RACE using constant-segment primers, with sample barcodes and unique molecular identifiers added. RNA was extracted from every sample with Trizol reagent. Amplification of the libraries took two PCR steps, and the second step added a second sample barcode plus Illumina TruSeq adapters. Libraries were sequenced on an Illumina NovaSeq with 2 x 150 bp paired-end reads. Per the source publication's procedure: Reads were demultiplexed and collapsed into UMI-guided consensus sequences with migec v1.2.7. With mixcr v2.1.11, UMI consensuses were aligned to TRA and TRB V and J templates and assembled into clonotypes. Expanded or contracted clonotypes were those called significant by both edgeR and NoisET, with noise models trained on biological replicates. For edgeR calls, a false discovery rate-adjusted p below 0.01 and a log2 fold-change threshold of 1 were applied. As an exploratory analysis of dynamics, max-normalized trajectories of the 1000 most abundant clonotypes were examined with PCA combined with hierarchical clustering. The CD4 or CD8 phenotype of responding clones was assigned using the separately sequenced CD4+ and CD8+ repertoires. TCRdb cleaned the public reads at Q25 with fastp, built clones with MiXCR and kept in-frame beta chains. A single entry per CDR3 protein holds the most common genes and DNA from its merged rows. The V and J calls were determined by TCRdb, not by the authors. Recorded for this sample are about 620,000 distinct CDR3 sequences; approximately 19% of them occurred a single time. The ten largest account for approximately 12% of the sample.

This clonotype showed up just a few times. Its binding antigen is unknown. Base-call qualities are not available, and no considerably larger clone is one nucleotide away. The CDR3 runs 15 amino acids, cysteine and phenylalanine included. CDR3 DNA only is kept here, 45 bases in frame from base 1. Compared with germline, V lacks 5 bases and J lacks 5 bases; bases without a gene match: 8. PBMCs were isolated by Ficoll-Paque density gradient centrifugation. Overall results and qualifications from the work: Some responding clones were detected in pre-infection memory, which suggested that pre-existing cross-reactive memory T cells had joined the SARS-CoV-2 response. Contracting CD4+ clones were located mainly in the CM and EM memory subsets, whereas CD8+ clones were found to be enriched in EMRA. Clones that contracted from day 15 to 85 showed balanced CD4/CD8 phenotypes, whereas a second wave of clones that expanded from day 15 to 37 leaned towards CD4+. The second-wave clones that peaked on day 37 were not confirmed to be SARS-CoV-2 specific. Only two mild cases were covered by the study, and larger cohorts that include severe cases with pre-infection samples were considered necessary.

The sequencing input was PBMCs or a T cell subset sorted from them (not recorded which). The TCR sequence derives from an adult woman who had mild COVID-19 (a few samples of this study predate the infection). The sample titles of this study are shuffled in the database, so cell type and time point are left out; the donor was told from shared clones. This chain is built from TRBV12-3 or TRBV12-4 and TRBJ2-5, and 10 junctional nucleotides match TRBD1. The CDR3 here reads CASSTGTGAEETQYF. The DNA sequence is as follows: TGTGCCAGCAGTACCGGGACAGGGGCTGAGGAGACCCAGTACTTC.